Shown below are 8 T cell receptor beta chains from a single sample sequenced in a study of cytomegalovirus exposure and HLA in healthy donors (dated 2017 in TCRdb). Library preparation employed the immunoSEQ multiplex PCR assay. Drawn from immuneACCESS, this table holds only the in-frame rearrangements with V and J called that TCRdb kept. Clones are partly lost; checked studies trace under half to an unresolved V gene and leave the rest unexplained. In all, the sample holds some 120,000 clones, and 95% to 96% of those were seen once. The ten largest clones capture 1.7% of the sample. Sequenced input: PBMCs. Receptors originate from a man between 18 and 35 years old in good health and CMV-seronegative.

The chain has TRBV6-5 and TRBJ1-5; possibly TRBD1 for D (6 bases). The CDR3 loop spans 14 amino acids. Germline CDR1 reads MNHEY; CDR2 reads SVGAGI. Trimming left V 6 bases short and J 0 bases short, with 9 bases between. The CDR3 nucleotides read TGTGCCAGCAGACAGGACAGTAGCAATCAGCCCCAGCATTTT. Protein product: CASRQDSSNQPQHF.

The J gene is TRBJ2-2, the V gene TRBV5-1, with TRBD1 matching over 7 bases. Germline-derived CDR1 and CDR2 are SGHRS and YFSETQ. The length of the CDR3 is 16 residues. J lost 0 bases, V lost 2 bases, and 4 bases had no gene match. CDR3 sequence reads: CASSFSGTANTGELFF. In DNA, the CDR3 is TGCGCCAGCAGCTTCTCCGGGACAGCGAACACCGGGGAGCTGTTTTTT.

The sample holds a few counts of this clone. This rearrangement joins TRBV7-2 to TRBJ2-1, with D perhaps TRBD2 (6 bases). From germline, CDR1 is SGHTA and CDR2 FQGNSA. The CDR3 extends over 15 amino acids. Trimming shortened V by 1 base and J by 5 bases, and 12 bases separated the two germline ends. CDR3 nucleotide sequence: TGTGCCAGCAGCTTAGGAGGGGACTTTGACAATGAGCAGTTCTTC. Amino acids: CASSLGGDFDNEQFF.

This sequence joins TRBV7-2 and TRBJ2-7; TRBD2 might be the D (5 bases). The CDR3 spans 11 residues. Between the trimmed V and J ends, which lost 2 bases and 7 bases, there was a span of 6 bases. The V gene's germline CDR1 is SGHTA and CDR2 FQGNSA. The CDR3 here is CASSLTGEQYF. CDR3 nucleotide sequence: TGTGCCAGCAGCTTAACGGGGGAGCAGTACTTC. Full variable domain (rest looked up from reference TRBV7-2 and TRBJ2-7): GAGVSQSPSNKVTEKGKDVELRCDPISGHTALYWYRQSLGQGLEFLIYFQGNSAPDKSGLPSDRFSAERTGGSVSTLTIQRTQQEDSAVYLCASSLTGEQYFGPGTRLTVT.

The chain couples TRBV27 to TRBJ1-5; unclear D gene. This CDR3 is 15 amino acids long. Looked up from germline, CDR1 is MNHEY and CDR2 is SMNVEV (reference sequence). The V end lost 6 bases, the J end lost 0 bases, and 12 bases lay between the germline ends. CDR3 residues: CASREGTYSNQPQHF. The CDR3 nucleotides read TGTGCCAGCAGGGAGGGTACCTATAGCAATCAGCCCCAGCATTTT.

The chain employs TRBV19 and TRBJ2-3; D is ambiguous. The germline CDR1 and CDR2 sequences are LNHDA and SQIVND (reference sequence). The V end was cut by 6 bases, the J end by 4 bases, with 11 bases between. This CDR3 has 13 residues. The CDR3 sequence: CASSESQADTQYF. The CDR3 nucleotides are TGTGCCAGTAGCGAGTCGCAGGCAGATACGCAGTATTTT.

Points on this clone: Other DNA sequences in this specimen translate into the identical CDR3. The chain couples TRBV9 to TRBJ1-1; D uncertain. Trimming took off 1 base at V and 1 base at J, with 5 bases between the two ends. The CDR3 length is 13 residues. CDR1 SGDLS and CDR2 YYNGEE come from the germline V gene. CDR3 nucleotide sequence: TGTGCCAGCAGCGTACGGGGGAACACTGAAGCTTTCTTT. Translated: CASSVRGNTEAFF.

This chain uses TRBV7-9 with TRBJ2-7, with 10 bases that match TRBD1. Unmatched junction bases numbered 6, after V lost 5 bases and J lost 2 bases. The germline V gene has CDR1 SEHNR and CDR2 FQNEAQ (reference sequence). This CDR3 region has 15 residues. CDR3 nucleotides: TGTGCCAGCAGCATCAGGACAGGGGGGACCTACGAGCAGTACTTC. Translating gives CASSIRTGGTYEQYF.